Listed here are 30 T cell receptor beta chains from one sample, sequenced in a study of T cells in Graves' hyperthyroidism and ophthalmopathy (dated by TCRdb to 2018 to 2020). To prepare the library, multiplex PCR was applied. Reads for this sample came from an Illumina HiSeq 2000. The TCR beta CDR3 regions were amplified from RNA transcripts. The first round of RT-PCR for the TCR CDR3 was performed with the HTBI primer set and the Qiagen OneStep RT-PCR kit. TCRdb took the public reads, trimmed them with fastp at Q25, ran MiXCR for clone calling and kept in-frame beta chains. Rows with a matching CDR3 protein are joined into one entry that keeps the most common DNA and genes. The sample includes 490,000 or so distinct CDR3 sequences, with roughly 15% observed a single time. Jointly, the top ten make up approximately 30% of the sample. Sequencing was carried out using blood. These receptors were taken from a woman aged 30 to 39 with Graves' ophthalmopathy.

This sequence joins TRBV24-1 and TRBJ2-3; maybe TRBD1 (5 bases). Trimming pared 1 base from V and 1 base from J, leaving 5 bases between. Germline CDR1 and CDR2: KGHDR and SFDVKD. The CDR3 consists of 14 residues. The CDR3 region has the DNA TGTGCCACCAGTGATTTCAGGGGCACAGATACGCAGTATTTT. It encodes CATSDFRGTDTQYF.

This clonotype was seen ten or more times. The chain carries TRBV7-2 and TRBJ2-3; D unresolved. Germline V gene data show CDR1 as SGHTA and CDR2 as FQGNSA. V was cut by 3 bases and J by 4 bases, with 17 bases left in between. The CDR3 is 16 residues long. The CDR3 sequence: CASSFDSSAWADTQYF. CDR3 bases: TGTGCCAGCAGCTTCGATAGTTCAGCGTGGGCAGATACGCAGTATTTT. Using reference TRBV7-2 and TRBJ2-3 for the parts outside the CDR3, the full variable domain is GAGVSQSPSNKVTEKGKDVELRCDPISGHTALYWYRQSLGQGLEFLIYFQGNSAPDKSGLPSDRFSAERTGGSVSTLTIQRTQQEDSAVYLCASSFDSSAWADTQYFGPGTRLTVL.

This clonotype appeared many times. The chain recombines TRBV7-9 with TRBJ2-5; no firm D call. The ends were cut back, 0 bases at V and 5 bases at J, with 7 bases in the middle. The CDR3 extends over 13 amino acids. Germline CDR1 reads SEHNR; CDR2 reads FQNEAQ (reference sequence). CDR3 coding DNA: TGTGCCAGCAGCTTAGCAGGGTCGGAGACCCAGTACTTC. It translates to CASSLAGSETQYF.

Of note for this clonotype: This clone may be a read error of a much larger clone one base away. Here the CDR3 omits its conserved ending phenylalanine or tryptophan, so a read error is the likely source. The rearrangement joins TRBV20-1 to TRBJ1-5, with D unclear. V was pared by 6 bases and J by 0 bases, with 9 bases between. CDR3 length: 13 amino acids. Germline assignment: CDR1 DFQATT and CDR2 SNEGSKA (reference sequence). The CDR3 sequence is CSARTYSNQPQHL. CDR3 coding DNA: TGCAGTGCCAGAACGTATAGCAATCAGCCCCAGCATCTT.

This clonotype has a count of ten or more. The chain carries TRBV12-3 or TRBV12-4 and TRBJ2-7; 13 nucleotides line up with TRBD2. The CDR3 consists of 17 residues. Germline trimming cut 6 bases from V and 1 base from J; bases unmatched to any gene: 9. CDR3 nucleotide sequence: TGTGCCAGCAGGGGACCGGGACTAGCGGGGATGTCCTACGAGCAGTACTTC. Its protein product is CASRGPGLAGMSYEQYF.

This clonotype was recorded many times. In DNA form, the CDR3 reads TGTGCCATCAGCAGGGACGGTGGGGGAGAGACCCAGTACTTC. Its protein is CAISRDGGGETQYF. This chain joins TRBV10-3 and TRBJ2-5; possibly TRBD1 or TRBD2 for D (5 bases each). This CDR3 is 14 amino acids long. CDR1 ENHRY and CDR2 SYGVKD come from the germline V gene. Trimming took off 6 bases at V and 4 bases at J, with 15 bases between the two ends.

This clonotype has a count of ten or more. J is TRBJ2-7 and V is TRBV3-1; the match to TRBD2 covers 7 bases. CDR1 is LGHDT and CDR2 is YNNKEL in the germline V gene (reference sequence). J lost 7 bases, V lost 5 bases, and 11 bases had no gene match. The CDR3 is 14 amino acids. CDR3 DNA: TGTGCCAGCAGCAGGGCGGGCGGGAGTTTAGAGCAGTACTTC. Amino acids: CASSRAGGSLEQYF.

This clonotype was counted ten times or more. This chain links TRBV20-1 with TRBJ2-3, with 12 bases that match TRBD2. The CDR3 is 16 residues long. Germline lookup yields CDR1 DFQATT and CDR2 SNEGSKA (reference sequence). The junction had 9 bases not matched to a gene; V was cut back by 3 bases and J by 5 bases. The chain's CDR3 is CSARLMTSGRGDTQYF. The CDR3 nucleotides read TGCAGTGCTAGGCTAATGACTAGCGGGAGAGGAGATACGCAGTATTTT.

This clonotype was detected a few times. The gene calls are TRBV5-1 and TRBJ1-4; D is unresolved. Germline V gene sequence: CDR1 SGHRS, CDR2 YFSETQ. V lost 1 base, J lost 0 bases, and 10 bases lay in between. The CDR3 extends over 16 amino acids. The DNA for the CDR3 is TGCGCCAGCAGCTTGACAGCCATCGCAACTAATGAAAAACTGTTTTTT. Its protein is CASSLTAIATNEKLFF.

This clonotype was picked up many times. The rearrangement joins TRBV6-1 to TRBJ1-1; D is ambiguous. The CDR3 sequence is 14 residues long. The ends were cut back, 7 bases at V and 5 bases at J, with 17 bases in the middle. The V gene's germline CDR1 is MNHNS and CDR2 SASEGT. CDR3 amino acids: CASNPAGLRTEAFF. The CDR3 nucleotides are TGTGCCAGCAACCCGGCAGGATTGCGGACTGAAGCTTTCTTT.

The rearrangement joins TRBV28 to TRBJ2-3; D is possibly TRBD2 (7 bases). The V gene lost 3 bases and the J gene lost 4 bases, with 17 bases spanning the gap. CDR3 length: 16 residues. The germline CDR1 and CDR2 sequences are MDHEN and SYDVKM. CDR3 protein: CASSLGPRGGSDTQYF. For the CDR3, the DNA is TGTGCCAGCAGTTTGGGTCCAAGGGGGGGGTCAGATACGCAGTATTTT. Together with reference TRBV28 and TRBJ2-3, the CDR3 gives the full variable domain: DVKVTQSSRYLVKRTGEKVFLECVQDMDHENMFWYRQDPGLGLRLIYFSYDVKMKEKGDIPEGYSVSREKKERFSLILESASTNQTSMYLCASSLGPRGGSDTQYFGPGTRLTVL.

The chain recombines TRBV6-2 or TRBV6-3 with TRBJ2-3; TRBD1 agrees at 7 bases. Germline V gene sequence: CDR1 MNHEY, CDR2 SVGEGT. The junction had 8 bases not matched to a gene; V was cut back by 5 bases and J by 0 bases. This CDR3 contains 16 residues. In DNA form, the CDR3 reads TGTGCCAGCAGTAATCAATTGACAGGGAGCACAGATACGCAGTATTTT. Its translation: CASSNQLTGSTDTQYF.

The rearrangement uses TRBV7-2 and TRBJ2-1; 9 bases match TRBD2. Germline V CDR1 and CDR2: SGHTA, FQGNSA. The CDR3 consists of 15 residues. With 3 bases clipped from V and 4 bases from J, the junction kept 4 bases outside the gene matches. CDR3 sequence (DNA): TGTGCCAGCAGCTTCGGTAGCGGGAGATACAATGAGCAGTTCTTC. Translating gives CASSFGSGRYNEQFF.

On this clonotype itself: This may be a read error: a much more frequent sequence differs by one nucleotide. The chain links TRBV7-2 to TRBJ2-5; no clear D gene. The CDR3 is 13 residues long. The germline gives CDR1 SGHTA, CDR2 FQGNSA. CDR3 nucleotides: TGTGCCAGCAGCTTCTGGTCCCCAGAGACCCGGTACTTC. Its protein is CASSFWSPETRYF. Variable domain in full (rest from reference TRBV7-2 and TRBJ2-5): GAGVSQSPSNKVTEKGKDVELRCDPISGHTALYWYRQSLGQGLEFLIYFQGNSAPDKSGLPSDRFSAERTGGSVSTLTIQRTQQEDSAVYLCASSFWSPETRYFGPGTRLLVL.

This clonotype showed up many times. CDR3 DNA: TGTGCCAGCAGTCAACTTACCGGACAATACAGGGGCAACTATGGCTACACCTTC. Its protein is CASSQLTGQYRGNYGYTF. The chain employs TRBV27 and TRBJ1-2; TRBD1 matches 7 bases. This CDR3 is 18 amino acids long. V shed 5 bases and J 2 bases; nucleotides not matched to a gene: 17. Looked up from germline, CDR1 is MNHEY and CDR2 is SMNVEV (reference sequence).

This clonotype was seen a few times. This CDR3 is CASTLSGSPYEQYF. The CDR3 bases are TGTGCCAGCACCCTTAGCGGGAGCCCCTACGAGCAGTACTTC. The chain uses TRBV28 and TRBJ2-7, with 9 bases that match TRBD2. CDR3 length equals 14 residues. The germline CDR1 and CDR2 sequences are MDHEN and SYDVKM. The V and J ends lost 7 bases and 2 bases, in that order; junction bases with no gene match: 6.

There are a few counts of this clonotype. For the CDR3, the DNA is TGCAGTGCTCCACTTAGCGGGAGGGTAAACTACGAGCAGTACTTC. This encodes CSAPLSGRVNYEQYF. V gene TRBV20-1 combines with J gene TRBJ2-7; the match to TRBD2 covers 11 bases. Trimming at V came to 5 bases and at J to 3 bases, leaving 9 bases not matched to a gene. CDR3 length equals 15 residues. Germline CDR1 reads DFQATT; CDR2 reads SNEGSKA (reference sequence).

There are many counts of this clonotype. The chain employs TRBV20-1 and TRBJ1-4; D call uncertain. Per germline, CDR1 DFQATT and CDR2 SNEGSKA (reference sequence). V gave up 3 bases and J gave up 4 bases, with 15 bases separating them. CDR3 length equals 15 residues. The CDR3 sequence: CSASVLVRGNEKLFF. The CDR3 DNA reads as TGCAGTGCTAGTGTCCTCGTCCGGGGTAATGAAAAACTGTTTTTT.

A few counts support this clonotype. J is TRBJ2-7 and V is TRBV28, with 10 bases that match TRBD2. Germline CDR1 is MDHEN and CDR2 is SYDVKM. The CDR3 spans 16 residues. Trimming at V came to 0 bases and at J to 3 bases, leaving 5 bases not matched to a gene. The CDR3 DNA is TGTGCCAGCAGTTTATGGGCTAGCGGGAGTTTCTACGAGCAGTACTTC. It specifies CASSLWASGSFYEQYF. The complete variable domain, with remaining parts taken from reference TRBV28 and TRBJ2-7, reads DVKVTQSSRYLVKRTGEKVFLECVQDMDHENMFWYRQDPGLGLRLIYFSYDVKMKEKGDIPEGYSVSREKKERFSLILESASTNQTSMYLCASSLWASGSFYEQYFGPGTRLTVT.

The gene calls are TRBV6-2 or TRBV6-3 and TRBJ2-7; 11 bases fit TRBD1. V was clipped by 5 bases and J by 4 bases; unmatched bases: 10. Germline-derived CDR1 and CDR2 are MNHEY and SVGEGT. This CDR3 region has 16 residues. The CDR3 spells CASSPSRTGGLYEQYF. CDR3 nucleotide sequence: TGTGCCAGCAGTCCCTCCCGGACAGGGGGCCTGTACGAGCAGTACTTC.

The chain recombines TRBV19 with TRBJ1-5; the D gene is possibly TRBD1 (6 bases). CDR3 length: 14 residues. Trimming left V 9 bases short and J 3 bases short, with 15 bases between. Germline V gives CDR1 LNHDA, CDR2 SQIVND (reference sequence). CDR3 DNA sequence: TGTGCCAGAGGGTGTCGGACAGACAATCAGCCCCAGCATTTT. Translation gives CARGCRTDNQPQHF.

This clonotype has a handful of counts. This sequence joins TRBV20-1 and TRBJ2-7, with D possibly TRBD2 on 7 matching bases. This CDR3 has 12 amino acids. Germline V gene sequence: CDR1 DFQATT, CDR2 SNEGSKA (reference sequence). Trimming left V 6 bases short and J 5 bases short, with 14 bases between. This CDR3 reads CSAMGGANEQYF. The CDR3 DNA reads TGCAGTGCCATGGGGGGGGCCAACGAGCAGTACTTC.

In this sample, this clonotype turned up many times. This rearrangement joins TRBV7-8 to TRBJ1-5; D gene ambiguous. This CDR3 comprises 16 residues. Per germline, CDR1 SGHVS and CDR2 FQNEAQ. Trimming took 1 base from V and 4 from J, leaving 14 bases between them. CDR3 sequence: CASSLDIVKRNQPQHF. CDR3 DNA sequence: TGTGCCAGCAGCTTAGACATAGTAAAGAGAAATCAGCCCCAGCATTTT.

This clonotype was recorded at least ten times. The DNA for the CDR3 is TGTGCCAGCAGTTTATCGCGGGAGGTTTCGAATGAGCAGTTCTTC. Its translation: CASSLSREVSNEQFF. The rearrangement uses TRBV28 and TRBJ2-1; TRBD2 aligns across 8 bases. The CDR3 length is 15 residues. From germline, CDR1 is MDHEN and CDR2 SYDVKM. The junction had 6 bases not matched to a gene; V was cut back by 1 base and J by 7 bases.

A few counts support this clonotype. This chain links TRBV3-1 with TRBJ2-2, with 9 positions matching TRBD2. V lost 0 bases, J lost 4 bases, and 6 bases stayed unmatched. The CDR3 sequence is 17 residues long. Looked up from germline, CDR1 is LGHDT and CDR2 is YNNKEL (reference sequence). The CDR3 DNA reads as TGTGCCAGCAGCCAAGAGAGGGTAGCGGGAGTCACCGGGGAGCTGTTTTTT. Translating it yields CASSQERVAGVTGELFF.

Only a few counts were recorded for this clonotype. This chain links TRBV10-2 with TRBJ2-3; D is possibly TRBD2 (7 bases). The CDR3 extends over 15 amino acids. The germline V gene has CDR1 WSHSY and CDR2 SAAADI. The germline V and J ends were trimmed by 0 bases and 8 bases, with 15 bases remaining between them. CDR3 nucleotide sequence: TGCGCCAGCAGTGAGTCGAGGGGGGGGCGAGGTACGCAGTATTTT. Its protein product is CASSESRGGRGTQYF.

This clonotype was seen repeatedly, ten times or more. V is TRBV5-1 and J is TRBJ2-4; D possibly corresponds to TRBD2 (5 bases). The CDR3 has 16 residues. Between the trimmed V and J ends, which lost 4 bases and 0 bases, there was a span of 14 bases. The germline V gene encodes CDR1 SGHRS and CDR2 YFSETQ. The CDR3 here is CASSPNSGLAKNIQYF. In DNA form, the CDR3 reads TGCGCCAGCAGCCCAAACAGCGGATTAGCCAAAAACATTCAGTACTTC. The variable domain in full, with the rest retrieved from reference TRBV5-1 and TRBJ2-4, is KAGVTQTPRYLIKTRGQQVTLSCSPISGHRSVSWYQQTPGQGLQFLFEYFSETQRNKGNFPGRFSGRQFSNSRSEMNVSTLELGDSALYLCASSPNSGLAKNIQYFGAGTRLSVL.

This clonotype has ten or more counts. This sequence joins TRBV10-3 and TRBJ2-7, with no clear D. The germline V gene encodes CDR1 ENHRY and CDR2 SYGVKD. CDR3 length equals 15 residues. Between the trimmed V and J ends, which lost 0 bases and 5 bases, there was a span of 14 bases. Written as DNA, the CDR3 is TGTGCCATCAGTGAGTCCAGCGAGAGGACCCACGAGCAGTACTTC. Translating gives CAISESSERTHEQYF.

The chain carries TRBV12-3 or TRBV12-4 and TRBJ2-1; D might be TRBD1 (7 bases). V lost 6 bases to trimming and J lost 5 bases, with 17 bases between them. The CDR3 covers 15 residues. The DNA for the CDR3 is TGTGCCAGCAGGCGGGACAAGGGGACAGACAATGAGCAGTTCTTC. Its translation is CASRRDKGTDNEQFF.

This clonotype appeared a few times. V usage is TRBV5-6 and J usage is TRBJ1-1; perhaps TRBD1 as D (5 bases). The CDR3 has 15 residues. The germline CDR1 and CDR2 sequences are SGHDT and YYEEEE. V was clipped by 3 bases and J by 2 bases, with 14 bases between them. For the CDR3, the DNA is TGTGCCAGCAGCTGGGACCGGAGTAGAAACACTGAAGCTTTCTTT. Translation gives CASSWDRSRNTEAFF.